These 30 T cell receptor beta chains share one sample of origin, sequenced in a study of control samples from healthy donors and cancer patients. This table comes from immunoSEQ multiplex PCR, and its TCRdb copy is limited to in-frame clones, with some not included. The sample has about 120,000 clones, around 89% seen once. The sequenced sample consisted of blood. The receptors here all came from a man in his forties in good health.

V gene TRBV5-5 combines with J gene TRBJ1-4, with 7 nucleotides matching TRBD1. Germline values: CDR1 SGHKS, CDR2 YYEKEE (reference sequence). The CDR3 loop spans 17 amino acids. V shed 1 base and J 1 base; nucleotides not matched to a gene: 7. The CDR3 sequence: CASSLLGQGGTNEKLFF. The CDR3 DNA reads TGTGCCAGCAGCTTGTTAGGGCAGGGGGGAACTAATGAAAAACTGTTTTTT.

The V call is TRBV20-1, the J call TRBJ2-1; 15 bases map to TRBD2. This CDR3 is built from 18 residues. After removal of 3 bases from V and 9 bases from J, the junction contained 15 bases not matched to a gene. From germline, CDR1 is DFQATT and CDR2 SNEGSKA (reference sequence). As DNA, the CDR3 is TGCAGTGCTAGTCCTCCCGGGACTAGCGGGGGGTGGGGTAGTGAGCAGTTCTTC. Its translation is CSASPPGTSGGWGSEQFF.

The chain carries TRBV3-1 (or the pseudogene TRBV3-2) and TRBJ2-7; TRBD1 agrees at 7 bases. Trimming removed 2 bases from V and 2 bases from J; junction bases left unmatched: 9. There are 16 residues in the CDR3. Germline V lookup: CDR1 LGHDT, CDR2 YNNKEL (reference sequence). DNA for the CDR3: TGTGCCAGCAGCCAACACCCGGGACAGAAAGCCTACGAGCAGTACTTC. The encoded protein is CASSQHPGQKAYEQYF.

This clone was seen just once. The rearrangement joins TRBV15 to TRBJ1-3; no definite D call. The germline V gene encodes CDR1 LNHNV and CDR2 YYDKDF (reference sequence). The CDR3 is 12 amino acids. Trimming took 5 bases from V and 0 from J, leaving 2 bases between them. Written as DNA, the CDR3 is TGTGCCACCAGCCTCTCTGGAAACACCATATATTTT. Translating it yields CATSLSGNTIYF. Combining the CDR3 with reference TRBV15 and TRBJ1-3 gives the whole variable domain DAMVIQNPRYQVTQFGKPVTLSCSQTLNHNVMYWYQQKSSQAPKLLFHYYDKDFNNEADTPDNFQSRRPNTSFCFLDIRSPGLGDTAMYLCATSLSGNTIYFGEGSWLTVV.

The rearrangement links TRBV12-5 to TRBJ1-4; 9 bases align to TRBD1. This CDR3 contains 16 residues. The germline V gene has CDR1 LGHNT and CDR2 FRNRAP. V dropped 0 bases and J dropped 8; count of bases not matched to a gene: 7. In nucleotides, the CDR3 is TGTGCTAGTGGTTTGGTACTCGGGGACAGGGACGAAAAACTGTTTTTT. Protein: CASGLVLGDRDEKLFF.

The chain carries TRBV5-1 and TRBJ2-1; D call uncertain. The CDR3 is 15 residues long. Germline V gene data show CDR1 as SGHRS and CDR2 as YFSETQ. The V end was cut by 0 bases, the J end by 9 bases, with 16 bases between. CDR3 nucleotides: TGCGCCAGCAGCTTGGATGAGCTTAGGGTCGGTGAGCAGTTCTTC. This sequence encodes CASSLDELRVGEQFF.

The rearrangement links TRBV7-8 to TRBJ2-1, with D maybe TRBD2 (5 bases). Germline CDR1 and CDR2: SGHVS and FQNEAQ. This CDR3 contains 14 residues. The ends were cut back, 5 bases at V and 0 bases at J, with 8 bases in the middle. The CDR3 DNA reads as TGTGCCAGCAGCGGCGGAGGCTCCTACAATGAGCAGTTCTTC. This codes for CASSGGGSYNEQFF.

The rearrangement uses TRBV5-1 and TRBJ2-1; no reliable D call. The CDR3 is 13 amino acids. V was cut by 4 bases and J by 10 bases, with 15 bases left in between. The V gene's germline CDR1 is SGHRS and CDR2 YFSETQ. The CDR3 sequence is CASSPTDFSEQFF. In nucleotides, the CDR3 is TGCGCCAGCAGCCCAACCGACTTCTCGGAGCAGTTCTTC.

This CDR3 is CASSYAGGSYNEQFF. CDR3 in DNA: TGTGCCAGCAGTTACGCGGGGGGCTCCTACAATGAGCAGTTCTTC. The J gene is TRBJ2-1, the V gene TRBV6-5, with 8 positions matching TRBD2. With 2 bases clipped from V and 0 bases from J, the junction kept 0 bases outside the gene matches. Germline V gene data show CDR1 as MNHEY and CDR2 as SVGAGI. This CDR3 comprises 15 residues.

The chain combines TRBV3-1 (or the pseudogene TRBV3-2) with TRBJ2-1; 8 positions agree with TRBD2. V gave up 4 bases and J gave up 2 bases; unmatched junction bases: 1. Germline V CDR1 and CDR2: LGHDT, YNNKEL (reference sequence). This CDR3 comprises 14 residues. CDR3: CASSLSGTYNEQFF. The CDR3 DNA follows: TGTGCCAGCAGCCTTAGCGGGACCTACAATGAGCAGTTCTTC.

The J gene is TRBJ2-1, the V gene TRBV6-2 or TRBV6-3; TRBD2 matches at 8 bases. The CDR3 loop spans 16 amino acids. Germline trimming cut 6 bases from V and 7 bases from J; bases unmatched to any gene: 14. The germline V gene has CDR1 MNHEY and CDR2 SVGEGT. CDR3: CASSPVNGGAGNEQFF. In DNA, the CDR3 is TGTGCCAGCAGCCCTGTTAACGGGGGGGCTGGGAATGAGCAGTTCTTC.

The gene calls are TRBV5-6 and TRBJ2-1; D not certain. This CDR3 has 13 residues. Germline CDR1 reads SGHDT; CDR2 reads YYEEEE. V was trimmed by 3 bases and J by 9 bases, leaving 13 bases between them. CDR3 sequence (DNA): TGTGCCAGCAGCTGGCCCACGGGCGGTGAGCAGTTCTTC. As protein: CASSWPTGGEQFF.

The chain links TRBV11-3 to TRBJ2-7; D gene ambiguous. This CDR3 has 13 residues. The V end lost 2 bases, the J end lost 2 bases, and 7 bases lay between the germline ends. In germline, CDR1 is SGHNT, CDR2 YENEEA. In nucleotides, the CDR3 is TGTGCCAGCAGCTTAATATGGGCCTACGAGCAGTACTTC. As protein: CASSLIWAYEQYF.

The chain carries TRBV19 and TRBJ2-7; D uncertain. The length of the CDR3 is 13 residues. Germline V gives CDR1 LNHDA, CDR2 SQIVND (reference sequence). V shed 5 bases and J shed 4 bases, with 12 bases lying between them. CDR3 DNA: TGTGCCAGTAGTTCCGACTCGACTTACGAGCAGTACTTC. It codes for CASSSDSTYEQYF.

This clone was counted a few times. V usage is TRBV7-9 and J usage is TRBJ1-1; D gene uncertain. The CDR3 is 13 amino acids. The germline V gene has CDR1 SEHNR and CDR2 FQNEAQ (reference sequence). Trimming removed 7 bases from V and 1 base from J, with 10 bases in between. The CDR3 coding sequence is TGTGCCAGCAACTACGGCGGGAACACTGAAGCTTTCTTT. The encoded protein is CASNYGGNTEAFF. Together with reference TRBV7-9 and TRBJ1-1, the CDR3 gives the full variable domain: DTGVSQNPRHKITKRGQNVTFRCDPISEHNRLYWYRQTLGQGPEFLTYFQNEAQLEKSRLLSDRFSAERPKGSFSTLEIQRTEQGDSAMYLCASNYGGNTEAFFGQGTRLTVV.

The chain uses TRBV18 and TRBJ1-5, with D hard to call. Germline loops: CDR1 KGHSH, CDR2 LQKENI. Trimming shortened V by 3 bases and J by 8 bases, and 14 bases separated the two germline ends. This CDR3 spans 14 amino acids. The CDR3 bases are TGTGCCAGCTCACCCGGAGGCGCCGTGGAGCCCCAGCATTTT. It is translated as CASSPGGAVEPQHF. Together with reference TRBV18 and TRBJ1-5, the CDR3 gives the full variable domain: NAGVMQNPRHLVRRRGQEARLRCSPMKGHSHVYWYRQLPEEGLKFMVYLQKENIIDESGMPKERFSAEFPKEGPSILRIQQVVRGDSAAYFCASSPGGAVEPQHFGDGTRLSIL.

There are a few counts of this clone. The V and J genes are TRBV30 and TRBJ2-3; the match to TRBD2 covers 11 bases. The germline gives CDR1 GTSNPN, CDR2 SVGIG (reference sequence). The CDR3 is 15 amino acids. J gave up 4 bases and V 1 base, and 4 bases lay outside the gene matches. As DNA, the CDR3 is TGTGCCTGGAGTGATCTAGCGGGGGGTTCAGATACGCAGTATTTT. Amino acids: CAWSDLAGGSDTQYF.

In regard to this clone: Mismatch with germline at one junction end may stem from a read error. The chain couples TRBV19 to TRBJ1-2, with 7 bases identical to TRBD1. Germline V lookup: CDR1 LNHDA, CDR2 SQIVND (reference sequence). The CDR3 totals 15 residues. The CDR3 sequence is CASSVDRVRSDGYTF. DNA for the CDR3: TGTGCCAGTAGTGTAGACAGGGTCAGGTCGGATGGCTACACCTTC.

The rearrangement joins TRBV10-3 to TRBJ2-7; TRBD2 matches 9 bases. Germline values: CDR1 ENHRY, CDR2 SYGVKD. CDR3 length: 14 residues. V gave up 7 bases and J gave up 2 bases; unmatched junction bases: 6. CDR3 nucleotide sequence: TGTGCCATCAATCAGGAGCGGGGGGCCTACGAGCAGTACTTC. It is translated as CAINQERGAYEQYF.

The chain joins TRBV4-3 to TRBJ1-1, with 8 bases lining up with TRBD1. The CDR3 has 14 amino acids. Germline V lookup: CDR1 LGHNA, CDR2 YSLEER. V shed 6 bases and J 5 bases; nucleotides not matched to a gene: 8. The CDR3 protein is CASSRGQGGTEAFF. CDR3 coding DNA: TGCGCCAGCAGTCGCGGACAGGGAGGGACTGAAGCTTTCTTT.

The rearrangement uses TRBV18 and TRBJ2-3; the match to TRBD2 covers 8 bases. With 2 bases clipped from V and 2 bases from J, the junction kept 9 bases outside the gene matches. The CDR3 sequence is 17 residues long. Per the germline V gene, CDR1 is KGHSH and CDR2 is LQKENI. The CDR3 DNA reads as TGTGCCAGCTCACCAGGAGTTCTAGCGGGCAACACAGATACGCAGTATTTT. Its translation is CASSPGVLAGNTDTQYF.

V and J are TRBV18 and TRBJ2-7; 8 bases fit TRBD1. The CDR3 contains 13 residues. Germline CDR1 reads KGHSH; CDR2 reads LQKENI. J was trimmed by 2 bases and V by 6 bases; bases with no gene match: 3. The CDR3 DNA reads as TGTGCCAGCTCGTTACAGGGGGCCTACGAGCAGTACTTC. It encodes CASSLQGAYEQYF. Looking up the rest from reference TRBV18 and TRBJ2-7 gives the full variable domain: NAGVMQNPRHLVRRRGQEARLRCSPMKGHSHVYWYRQLPEEGLKFMVYLQKENIIDESGMPKERFSAEFPKEGPSILRIQQVVRGDSAAYFCASSLQGAYEQYFGPGTRLTVT.

Points on this clone: This sequence may be a read error, since a much larger clone differs from it by one base. Other DNA sequences in the same sample also yield this CDR3. V gene TRBV6-1 combines with J gene TRBJ1-2; TRBD1 might be the D (6 bases). The CDR3 has 13 residues. Trimming removed 2 bases at V and 2 bases at J, with 6 bases between. Germline CDR1 is MNHNS and CDR2 is SASEGT. CDR3 region: CASSEQGNYGYTF. The DNA of the CDR3 is TGTGCCAGCAGTGAACAGGGGAACTATGGCTACACCTTC.

The rearrangement joins TRBV25-1 to TRBJ1-3; D might be TRBD1 (5 bases). CDR3 size: 12 residues. Germline V gives CDR1 MGHDK, CDR2 SYGVNS. Deletions cut 6 bases from V and 3 bases from J, with 6 bases between. The CDR3 is CASRTVGNTIYF. In DNA form, the CDR3 reads TGTGCCAGCAGGACAGTTGGAAACACCATATATTTT.

The V call is TRBV24-1, the J call TRBJ2-1, with TRBD2 matching over 11 bases. Germline V gives CDR1 KGHDR, CDR2 SFDVKD. The CDR3 has 16 amino acids. The J segment lost 8 bases and the V segment lost 4 bases, leaving 9 bases of the junction unmatched. This CDR3 reads CATSDNSGGALDEQFF. The CDR3 DNA is TGTGCCACCAGTGACAATAGCGGGGGGGCCTTGGATGAGCAGTTCTTC.

The chain combines TRBV6-5 with TRBJ2-1; TRBD1 agrees at 7 bases. The germline V gene has CDR1 MNHEY and CDR2 SVGAGI. This CDR3 is built from 15 residues. The J segment lost 8 bases and the V segment lost 5 bases, leaving 12 bases of the junction unmatched. DNA for the CDR3: TGTGCCAGCAGTCGGTTAGGCTCAGGGGGTGATGAGCAGTTCTTC. Encoded protein: CASSRLGSGGDEQFF.

The CDR3 protein is CASSRTSGGARYEQYF. For the CDR3, the DNA is TGTGCCAGCAGCAGAACTAGCGGGGGGGCCCGGTACGAGCAGTACTTC. V gene TRBV7-2 combines with J gene TRBJ2-7; 13 positions match TRBD2. The CDR3 length is 16 residues. The germline V gene has CDR1 SGHTA and CDR2 FQGNSA. The trim removed 5 bases at V and 4 bases at J, leaving 8 bases unmatched.

The chain recombines TRBV9 with TRBJ1-4; D is ambiguous. CDR1 is SGDLS and CDR2 is YYNGEE in the germline V gene. The CDR3 is 16 amino acids. V dropped 0 bases and J dropped 5 bases, with 14 bases sitting between them. The CDR3 sequence is CASSVGGGTRNEKLFF. In nucleotides, the CDR3 is TGTGCCAGCAGCGTAGGAGGTGGAACAAGAAATGAAAAACTGTTTTTT.

The V and J genes are TRBV10-1 and TRBJ2-7; D is ambiguous. The V end was cut by 5 bases, the J end by 2 bases, with 4 bases between. The CDR3 length is 11 residues. Germline V lookup: CDR1 WNHNN, CDR2 SYGVQD (reference sequence). The chain's CDR3 is CASSSTYEQYF. CDR3 sequence (DNA): TGCGCCAGCAGTTCCACCTACGAGCAGTACTTC.

The J gene is TRBJ2-5, the V gene TRBV3-1 (or the pseudogene TRBV3-2); 7 positions agree with TRBD2. The CDR3 runs to 15 residues. From germline, CDR1 is LGHDT and CDR2 YNNKEL (reference sequence). Trimming at V came to 2 bases and at J to 5 bases, leaving 8 bases not matched to a gene. In DNA form, the CDR3 reads TGTGCCAGCAGCCAACAGCGGGGCTTTGGGGAGACCCAGTACTTC. As protein: CASSQQRGFGETQYF.